The 32 T cell receptor beta chains reported below all come from one sample, sequenced in a study of T cell responses to AZD1222 COVID-19 vaccine. TCRdb keeps only in-frame clones here, not all; method: immunoSEQ multiplex PCR. This table has roughly 100,000 clones, 89% appearing once. The starting material was peripheral blood, obtained 28 days after the second AZD1222 dose. Every receptor here comes from an adult who received the AZD1222 COVID-19 vaccine.

The V and J genes are TRBV15 and TRBJ2-2; D possibly matches TRBD1 or TRBD2 (5 bases each). V shed 0 bases and J shed 3 bases, with 11 bases lying between them. This CDR3 has 16 residues. The germline CDR1 and CDR2 sequences are LNHNV and YYDKDF (reference sequence). The CDR3 region has the DNA TGTGCCACCAGCAGAGATTCGGGGCCGTACACCGGGGAGCTGTTTTTT. Protein product: CATSRDSGPYTGELFF.

The chain joins TRBV7-8 to TRBJ1-6; D uncertain. The CDR3 spans 11 residues. Germline V gene data show CDR1 as SGHVS and CDR2 as FQNEAQ. Trimming took 3 bases from V and 8 from J, leaving 2 bases between them. CDR3 nucleotides: TGTGCCAGCAGCTTTGATTCACCCCTCCACTTT. Translation: CASSFDSPLHF.

The chain uses TRBV24-1 and TRBJ1-5; perhaps TRBD1 as D (6 bases). Germline CDR1 KGHDR, CDR2 SFDVKD. V lost 4 bases and J lost 0, with 9 bases in between. The CDR3 spans 15 residues. The CDR3 here is CATSDSDSSNQPQHF. In nucleotides, the CDR3 is TGTGCCACCAGTGACTCGGACAGTAGCAATCAGCCCCAGCATTTT.

In its sample, this clone was seen once. The genes are TRBV30 and TRBJ2-3; the D is unclear. Germline V gives CDR1 GTSNPN, CDR2 SVGIG (reference sequence). The CDR3 runs 13 residues. Trimming cost V 1 base and J 9 bases, with 14 bases left between them. CDR3 protein: CAWSAQEFGTQYF. In DNA, the CDR3 is TGTGCCTGGAGTGCTCAAGAGTTTGGCACGCAGTATTTT.

This clone was observed a single time. This chain connects TRBV6-5 to TRBJ2-5; D is undetermined. Germline loops: CDR1 MNHEY, CDR2 SVGAGI. With 0 bases removed from V and 5 bases from J, the gap between germline ends came to 10 bases. The CDR3 runs to 14 residues. CDR3 in amino acids: CASSYSTIGETQYF. The DNA for the CDR3 is TGTGCCAGCAGTTACTCAACCATAGGGGAGACCCAGTACTTC.

This sequence joins TRBV5-4 and TRBJ1-2; a weak D match, TRBD1 (5 bases). V was trimmed by 5 bases and J by 4 bases, leaving 9 bases between them. The germline CDR1 and CDR2 sequences are SGHNT and YYREEE (reference sequence). CDR3 size: 12 residues. Here the CDR3 DNA reads TGTGCCAGCAGTTCGACAGCCTATGGCTACACCTTC. Residues: CASSSTAYGYTF.

CDR3 sequence reads: CASSLDFQGFFSNQPQHF. The CDR3, as DNA: TGTGCCAGCAGCTTGGATTTTCAGGGGTTTTTTAGCAATCAGCCCCAGCATTTT. V gene TRBV5-7 combines with J gene TRBJ1-5; possible D gene TRBD1, 6 bases. TRBV5-7 is given ORF status, its function remaining uncertain. CDR3 size: 18 residues. Trimming removed 0 bases at V and 0 bases at J, with 16 bases between.

The chain combines TRBV5-5 with TRBJ2-7; the D gene is possibly TRBD1 (6 bases). The V and J ends lost 4 bases and 0 bases respectively, with 14 bases between them. The CDR3 spans 15 residues. In germline, CDR1 is SGHKS, CDR2 YYEKEE (reference sequence). The CDR3 DNA is TGTGCCAGCAGCGGGGGCCCTGGCAGCTCCTACGAGCAGTACTTC. This encodes CASSGGPGSSYEQYF.

DNA of the CDR3: TGTGCCAGCAGCAAAGGTCTGTACACAACTAACAATGAGCAGTTCTTC. Its protein is CASSKGLYTTNNEQFF. The chain recombines TRBV21-1 with TRBJ2-1; the table's TRBD2 call for D was not verified on the DNA. TRBV21-1 corresponds to a pseudogene. The CDR3 spans 16 residues.

In nucleotides, the CDR3 is TGTGCCGTCAAACTGGGATCCACTGAAGCTTTCTTT. It encodes CAVKLGSTEAFF. V and J are TRBV12-3 or TRBV12-4 and TRBJ1-1; D unresolved. V was shortened by 11 bases and J by 4 bases, with 14 bases between the two germline ends. The CDR3 spans 12 residues.

The genes are TRBV7-8 and TRBJ2-7; 7 positions match TRBD1. V shed 1 base and J 4 bases; nucleotides not matched to a gene: 10. CDR1 is SGHVS, CDR2 FQNEAQ, per germline. The CDR3 extends over 16 amino acids. CDR3 sequence (DNA): TGTGCCAGCAGCTTAGAATATGAGGGGGCAAGATACGAGCAGTACTTC. Protein: CASSLEYEGARYEQYF. Complete variable domain (other parts from reference TRBV7-8 and TRBJ2-7): GAGVSQSPRYKVAKRGQDVALRCDPISGHVSLFWYQQALGQGPEFLTYFQNEAQLDKSGLPSDRFFAERPEGSVSTLKIQRTQQEDSAVYLCASSLEYEGARYEQYFGPGTRLTVT.

V is TRBV25-1 and J is TRBJ2-3; maybe TRBD1 (5 bases). The CDR3 is 17 residues long. Trimming stripped 5 bases from V and 2 bases from J, with 20 bases between. CDR1 and CDR2 (germline): MGHDK, SYGVNS. The CDR3 is CASSSTPGRADTDTQYF. CDR3 coding DNA: TGTGCCAGCAGTTCAACACCGGGCAGGGCGGACACAGATACGCAGTATTTT.

The V and J genes are TRBV19 and TRBJ1-3; D is uncertain. Germline-derived CDR1 and CDR2 are LNHDA and SQIVND (reference sequence). This CDR3 is built from 12 residues. Deletions cut 5 bases from V and 2 bases from J, with 4 bases between. The CDR3 region has the DNA TGTGCCAGTAGTCCAGCTGGAAACACCATATATTTT. Protein: CASSPAGNTIYF.

The sample holds a few counts of this clone. The chain uses TRBV10-2 and TRBJ2-1, with D unresolved. There are 12 residues in the CDR3. Germline CDR1 and CDR2: WSHSY and SAAADI. V lost 7 bases and J 1 base, leaving 5 bases between the germline ends. CDR3 nucleotide sequence: TGCGCCAGCATAGGGTCCTACAATGAGCAGTTCTTC. This translates into CASIGSYNEQFF.

The V call is TRBV27, the J call TRBJ2-1, with TRBD2 identical over 8 bases. This CDR3 region has 15 residues. The germline gives CDR1 MNHEY, CDR2 SMNVEV (reference sequence). Trimming took 5 bases from V and 10 from J; bases not matched to a gene: 13. The CDR3 here is CASSPLAGRAGEQFF. The CDR3 nucleotides are TGTGCCAGCAGTCCTTTAGCGGGGAGGGCCGGGGAGCAGTTCTTC.

The rearrangement uses TRBV18 and TRBJ1-4; 9 nucleotides match TRBD1. The germline gives CDR1 KGHSH, CDR2 LQKENI. CDR3 size: 16 residues. V gave up 2 bases and J gave up 5 bases; unmatched junction bases: 6. CDR3 amino acids: CASSPMGQGLNEKLFF. The DNA of the CDR3 is TGTGCCAGCTCACCAATGGGACAGGGATTAAATGAAAAACTGTTTTTT.

CDR3 nucleotide sequence: TGTGCCAGCAGCTTGGAGCGGTCCAATGAGCAGTTCTTC. It translates to CASSLERSNEQFF. This chain links TRBV7-2 with TRBJ2-1; D might be TRBD2 (5 bases). V was shortened by 3 bases and J by 6 bases, with 9 bases between the two germline ends. From germline, CDR1 is SGHTA and CDR2 FQGNSA. This CDR3 spans 13 amino acids. Filled out from reference TRBV7-2 and TRBJ2-1, the complete variable domain reads GAGVSQSPSNKVTEKGKDVELRCDPISGHTALYWYRQSLGQGLEFLIYFQGNSAPDKSGLPSDRFSAERTGGSVSTLTIQRTQQEDSAVYLCASSLERSNEQFFGPGTRLTVL.

The J gene is TRBJ1-2, the V gene TRBV28; a weak D match, TRBD1 (6 bases). The CDR3 totals 12 residues. In germline, CDR1 is MDHEN, CDR2 SYDVKM. V lost 6 bases to trimming and J lost 4 bases, with 9 bases between them. In DNA, the CDR3 is TGTGCCAGCAGCAGGACAGTCTATGGCTACACCTTC. Amino acids: CASSRTVYGYTF.

This CDR3 reads CASRRTSGAQETQYF. The CDR3 region has the DNA TGTGCCAGCAGAAGGACTAGCGGGGCCCAAGAGACCCAGTACTTC. The chain uses TRBV28 and TRBJ2-5, with 12 bases fitting TRBD2. Germline V gives CDR1 MDHEN, CDR2 SYDVKM. The CDR3 has 15 residues. Germline trimming cut 6 bases from V and 1 base from J; bases unmatched to any gene: 3.

The J gene is TRBJ2-7, the V gene TRBV6-5; 7 positions match TRBD2. Germline-derived CDR1 and CDR2 are MNHEY and SVGAGI. The CDR3 spans 15 residues. The V segment lost 4 bases and the J segment 5 bases; nucleotides outside the gene matches: 11. The CDR3 coding sequence is TGTGCCAGCAGTTCACACGCGACTAGCACCCACGAGCAGTACTTC. It translates to CASSSHATSTHEQYF.

This chain uses TRBV19 with TRBJ1-4; D remains ambiguous. Trimming removed 0 bases from V and 0 bases from J, with 8 bases in between. Germline CDR1 is LNHDA and CDR2 is SQIVND (reference sequence). This CDR3 is built from 16 residues. The CDR3: CASSIELAATNEKLFF. Written as DNA, the CDR3 is TGTGCCAGTAGTATAGAACTGGCGGCAACTAATGAAAAACTGTTTTTT. Complete variable domain (other parts from reference TRBV19 and TRBJ1-4): DGGITQSPKYLFRKEGQNVTLSCEQNLNHDAMYWYRQDPGQGLRLIYYSQIVNDFQKGDIAEGYSVSREKKESFPLTVTSAQKNPTAFYLCASSIELAATNEKLFFGSGTQLSVL.

About this clone itself: A junction end diverges from the germline sequence, so it may reflect a read error. The J gene is TRBJ2-1, the V gene TRBV11-2, with 10 bases fitting TRBD2. Germline V gene lookup returns CDR1 SGHAT and CDR2 FQNNGV. The CDR3 is made up of 13 amino acids. CDR3 sequence: CASSFQREGQYLF. In DNA, the CDR3 is TGTGCCAGCAGCTTTCAGCGGGAGGGCCAATACCTCTTC.

The genes are TRBV28 and TRBJ2-5; D is unresolved. V shed 6 bases and J shed 7 bases, with 21 bases lying between them. CDR3 length: 15 amino acids. The germline CDR1 and CDR2 sequences are MDHEN and SYDVKM. The CDR3 loop reads CASSLHPPGMATQYF. The CDR3 DNA follows: TGTGCCAGCAGCCTACACCCCCCGGGCATGGCGACCCAGTACTTC.

V is TRBV28 and J is TRBJ1-5; 7 nucleotides align to TRBD1. The V gene's germline CDR1 is MDHEN and CDR2 SYDVKM. This CDR3 spans 15 amino acids. V was clipped by 5 bases and J by 6 bases; unmatched bases: 10. The CDR3 reads CASSPSQGSGQPQHF. Written as DNA, the CDR3 is TGTGCCAGCAGTCCCTCACAGGGGAGCGGTCAGCCCCAGCATTTT.

This chain connects TRBV7-8 to TRBJ1-1, with a tentative D call TRBD1 (5 bases). Germline CDR1 reads SGHVS; CDR2 reads FQNEAQ. The CDR3 length is 11 residues. V dropped 8 bases and J dropped 5 bases, with 9 bases sitting between them. CDR3 DNA sequence: TGTGCCAGCGTGGGACTTACTGAAGCTTTCTTT. The encoded protein is CASVGLTEAFF.

The chain is built from TRBV4-3 and TRBJ2-2; D is undetermined. The V end lost 7 bases, the J end lost 0 bases, and 12 bases lay between the germline ends. Germline assignment: CDR1 LGHNA and CDR2 YSLEER. The CDR3 contains 15 residues. The CDR3: CASTSGLANTGELFF. CDR3 sequence (DNA): TGCGCCAGCACCTCGGGTTTAGCGAACACCGGGGAGCTGTTTTTT.

V gene TRBV18 combines with J gene TRBJ1-5; 7 bases align to TRBD1. Germline lookup yields CDR1 KGHSH and CDR2 LQKENI. The CDR3 is made up of 15 amino acids. The V gene end was trimmed by 3 bases and the J gene end by 5 bases; junction bases not matched to a gene: 7. CDR3 protein: CASSPPGGNDQPQHF. The DNA of the CDR3 is TGTGCCAGCTCACCCCCAGGGGGTAACGATCAGCCCCAGCATTTT. Full variable domain (outside the CDR3, taken from reference TRBV18 and TRBJ1-5): NAGVMQNPRHLVRRRGQEARLRCSPMKGHSHVYWYRQLPEEGLKFMVYLQKENIIDESGMPKERFSAEFPKEGPSILRIQQVVRGDSAAYFCASSPPGGNDQPQHFGDGTRLSIL.

V and J are TRBV3-1 (or the pseudogene TRBV3-2) and TRBJ2-3, with 8 positions matching TRBD2. CDR1 is LGHDT and CDR2 is YNNKEL in the germline V gene (reference sequence). This CDR3 has 13 amino acids. J lost 8 bases, V lost 2 bases, and 3 bases had no gene match. The CDR3 here is CASSQPSGRTQYF. Written as DNA, the CDR3 is TGTGCCAGCAGCCAACCTAGCGGGCGTACGCAGTATTTT.

The V call is TRBV27, the J call TRBJ1-6, with 9 bases fitting TRBD1. This CDR3 is built from 15 residues. The germline V gene has CDR1 MNHEY and CDR2 SMNVEV (reference sequence). The V and J ends lost 1 base and 8 bases, in that order; junction bases with no gene match: 3. Here the CDR3 reads CASSLWGQGYSPLHF. Here the CDR3 DNA reads TGTGCCAGCAGTTTATGGGGACAGGGTTATTCACCCCTCCACTTT.

V gene TRBV5-1 combines with J gene TRBJ2-7, with 12 bases matching TRBD2. CDR1 SGHRS and CDR2 YFSETQ come from the germline V gene. V gave up 0 bases and J gave up 6 bases; unmatched junction bases: 4. The CDR3 has 15 residues. CDR3 nucleotide sequence: TGCGCCAGCAGCTTGGGACTAGCGGGAGAAAGCGAGCAGTACTTC. This gives the protein CASSLGLAGESEQYF.

This clone came up a few times. The genes are TRBV7-9 and TRBJ1-2; TRBD1 agrees at 8 bases. The CDR3 sequence is 12 residues long. V shed 6 bases and J 4 bases; nucleotides not matched to a gene: 1. CDR1 and CDR2 from the germline V gene are SEHNR and FQNEAQ (reference sequence). CDR3 residues: CASSGQGYGYTF. Here the CDR3 DNA reads TGTGCCAGCAGTGGACAGGGCTATGGCTACACCTTC.

The V call is TRBV9, the J call TRBJ1-4; 7 nucleotides agree with TRBD1. Germline CDR1 and CDR2: SGDLS and YYNGEE. The CDR3 spans 16 residues. The ends lost 3 bases at V and 3 bases at J; junction bases unmatched: 8. Here the CDR3 reads CASSAQTGFANEKLFF. The DNA of the CDR3 is TGTGCCAGCAGCGCCCAGACAGGGTTCGCTAATGAAAAACTGTTTTTT.